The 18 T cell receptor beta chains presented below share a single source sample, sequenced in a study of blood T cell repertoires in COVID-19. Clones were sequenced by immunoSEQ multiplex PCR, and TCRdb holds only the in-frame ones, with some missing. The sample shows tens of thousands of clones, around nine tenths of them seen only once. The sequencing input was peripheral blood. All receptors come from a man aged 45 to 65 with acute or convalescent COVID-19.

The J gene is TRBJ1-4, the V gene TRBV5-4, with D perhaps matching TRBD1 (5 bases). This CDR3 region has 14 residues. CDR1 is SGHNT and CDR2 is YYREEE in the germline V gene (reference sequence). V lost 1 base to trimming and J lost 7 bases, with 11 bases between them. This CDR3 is CASSLWGGVEKLFF. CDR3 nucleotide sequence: TGTGCCAGCAGCTTGTGGGGCGGCGTTGAAAAACTGTTTTTT.

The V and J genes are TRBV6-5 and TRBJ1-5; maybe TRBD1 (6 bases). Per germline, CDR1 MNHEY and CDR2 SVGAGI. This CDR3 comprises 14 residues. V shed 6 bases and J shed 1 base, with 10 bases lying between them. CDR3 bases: TGTGCCAGCAGGCAGGGGATAAGCAATCAGCCCCAGCATTTT. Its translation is CASRQGISNQPQHF.

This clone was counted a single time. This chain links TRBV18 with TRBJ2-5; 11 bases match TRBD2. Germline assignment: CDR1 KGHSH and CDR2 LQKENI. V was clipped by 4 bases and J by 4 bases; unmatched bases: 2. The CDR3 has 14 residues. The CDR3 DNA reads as TGTGCCAGCTCACAACTAGCGGGAGCAGAGACCCAGTACTTC. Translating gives CASSQLAGAETQYF.

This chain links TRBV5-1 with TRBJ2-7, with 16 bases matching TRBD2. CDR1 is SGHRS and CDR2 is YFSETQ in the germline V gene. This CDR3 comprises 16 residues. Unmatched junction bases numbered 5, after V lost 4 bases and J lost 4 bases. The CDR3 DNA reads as TGCGCCAGCAGCCCCGGGACTAGCGGGAGGGAGTACGAGCAGTACTTC. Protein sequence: CASSPGTSGREYEQYF.

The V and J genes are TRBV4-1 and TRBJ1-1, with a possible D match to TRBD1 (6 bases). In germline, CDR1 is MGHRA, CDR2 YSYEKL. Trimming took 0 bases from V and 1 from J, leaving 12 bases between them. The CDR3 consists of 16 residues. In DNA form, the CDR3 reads TGCGCCAGCAGCCAAGATATAACAGGGCCGAACACTGAAGCTTTCTTT. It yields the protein CASSQDITGPNTEAFF.

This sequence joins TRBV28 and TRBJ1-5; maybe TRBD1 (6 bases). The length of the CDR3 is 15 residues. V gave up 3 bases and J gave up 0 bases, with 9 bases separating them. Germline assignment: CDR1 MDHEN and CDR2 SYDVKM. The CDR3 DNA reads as TGTGCCAGCAGTTTGGGGGGGCTTAGCAATCAGCCCCAGCATTTT. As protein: CASSLGGLSNQPQHF. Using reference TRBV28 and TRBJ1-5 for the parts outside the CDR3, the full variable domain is DVKVTQSSRYLVKRTGEKVFLECVQDMDHENMFWYRQDPGLGLRLIYFSYDVKMKEKGDIPEGYSVSREKKERFSLILESASTNQTSMYLCASSLGGLSNQPQHFGDGTRLSIL.

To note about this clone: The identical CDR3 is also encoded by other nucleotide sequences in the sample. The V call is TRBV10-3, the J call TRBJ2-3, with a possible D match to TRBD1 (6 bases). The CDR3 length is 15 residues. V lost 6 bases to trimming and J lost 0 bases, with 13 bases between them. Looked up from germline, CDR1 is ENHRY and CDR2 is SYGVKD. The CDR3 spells CAIRGGQTSTDTQYF. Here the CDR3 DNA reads TGTGCCATCAGAGGAGGACAGACTAGCACAGATACGCAGTATTTT.

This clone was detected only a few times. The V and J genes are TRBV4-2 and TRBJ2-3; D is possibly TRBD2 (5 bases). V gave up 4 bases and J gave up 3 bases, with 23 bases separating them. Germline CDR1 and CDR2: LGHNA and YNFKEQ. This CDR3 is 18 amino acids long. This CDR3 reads CASSREDLGEGSTDTQYF. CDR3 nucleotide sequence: TGTGCCAGCAGCCGAGAGGACCTAGGTGAGGGAAGTACAGATACGCAGTATTTT.

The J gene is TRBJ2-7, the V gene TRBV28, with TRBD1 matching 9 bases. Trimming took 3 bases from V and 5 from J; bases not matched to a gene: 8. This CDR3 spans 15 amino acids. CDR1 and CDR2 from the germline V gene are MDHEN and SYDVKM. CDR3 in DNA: TGTGCCAGCAGTTTTCAGGACAGGGGTGTCCACGAGCAGTACTTC. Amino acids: CASSFQDRGVHEQYF.

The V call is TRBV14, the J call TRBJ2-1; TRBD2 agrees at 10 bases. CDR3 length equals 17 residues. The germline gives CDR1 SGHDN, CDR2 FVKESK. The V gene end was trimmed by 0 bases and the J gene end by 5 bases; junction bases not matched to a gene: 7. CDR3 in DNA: TGTGCCAGCAGCCAAGAAAGGGTGCTAGCGGGAGACAATGAGCAGTTCTTC. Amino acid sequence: CASSQERVLAGDNEQFF.

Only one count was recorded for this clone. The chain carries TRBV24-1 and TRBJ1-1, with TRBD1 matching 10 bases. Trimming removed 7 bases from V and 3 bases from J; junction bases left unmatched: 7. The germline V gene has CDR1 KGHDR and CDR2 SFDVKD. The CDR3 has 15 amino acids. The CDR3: CATRDPGTGDTEAFF. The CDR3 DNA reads TGTGCCACCAGGGATCCCGGGACAGGGGACACTGAAGCTTTCTTT.

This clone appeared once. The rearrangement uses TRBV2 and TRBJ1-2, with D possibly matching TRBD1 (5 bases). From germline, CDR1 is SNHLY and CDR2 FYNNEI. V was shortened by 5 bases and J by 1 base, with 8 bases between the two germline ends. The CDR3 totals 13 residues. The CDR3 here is CASSLDSNYGYTF. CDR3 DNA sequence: TGTGCCAGCAGTCTAGACAGTAACTATGGCTACACCTTC.

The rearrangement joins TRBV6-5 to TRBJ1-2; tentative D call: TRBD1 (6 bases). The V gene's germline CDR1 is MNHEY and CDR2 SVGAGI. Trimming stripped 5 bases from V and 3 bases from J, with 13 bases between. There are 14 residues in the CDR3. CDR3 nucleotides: TGTGCCAGCAGTATAAACAGGGATCACTATGGCTACACCTTC. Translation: CASSINRDHYGYTF.

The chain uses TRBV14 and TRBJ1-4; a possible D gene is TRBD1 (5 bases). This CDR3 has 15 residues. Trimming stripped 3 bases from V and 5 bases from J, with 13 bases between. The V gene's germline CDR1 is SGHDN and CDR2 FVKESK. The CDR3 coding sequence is TGTGCCAGCAGCCATAATGGGGCAGCGAATGAAAAACTGTTTTTT. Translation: CASSHNGAANEKLFF. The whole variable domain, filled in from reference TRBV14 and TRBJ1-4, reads EAGVTQFPSHSVIEKGQTVTLRCDPISGHDNLYWYRRVMGKEIKFLLHFVKESKQDESGMPNNRFLAERTGGTYSTLKVQPAELEDSGVYFCASSHNGAANEKLFFGSGTQLSVL.

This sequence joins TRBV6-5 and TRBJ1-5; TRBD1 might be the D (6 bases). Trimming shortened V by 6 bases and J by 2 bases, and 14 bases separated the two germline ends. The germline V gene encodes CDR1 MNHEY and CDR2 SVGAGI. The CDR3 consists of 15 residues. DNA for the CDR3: TGTGCCAGCAGCCAGGGGAACTGGGGCAATCAGCCCCAGCATTTT. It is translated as CASSQGNWGNQPQHF.

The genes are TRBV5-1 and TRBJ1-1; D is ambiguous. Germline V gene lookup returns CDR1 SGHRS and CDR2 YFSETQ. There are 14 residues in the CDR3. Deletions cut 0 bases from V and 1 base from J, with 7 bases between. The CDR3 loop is CASSLAEQNTEAFF. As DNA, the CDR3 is TGCGCCAGCAGCTTGGCCGAGCAGAACACTGAAGCTTTCTTT.

CDR3 DNA: TGTGCCAGCAACGCCGACAGGGGGTTGGAGACCCAGTACTTC. Translating gives CASNADRGLETQYF. J is TRBJ2-5 and V is TRBV2, with 9 positions matching TRBD1. Germline CDR1 reads SNHLY; CDR2 reads FYNNEI. J gave up 5 bases and V 7 bases, and 8 bases lay outside the gene matches. CDR3 length: 14 amino acids. Full variable domain (outside the CDR3, taken from reference TRBV2 and TRBJ2-5): EPEVTQTPSHQVTQMGQEVILRCVPISNHLYFYWYRQILGQKVEFLVSFYNNEISEKSEIFDDQFSVERPDGSNFTLKIRSTKLEDSAMYFCASNADRGLETQYFGPGTRLLVL.

Here the CDR3 reads CASSLALRANYGYTF. The CDR3 DNA is TGTGCCAGCAGCTTAGCGTTGAGGGCTAACTATGGCTACACCTTC. J is TRBJ1-2 and V is TRBV7-9; no firm D call. The V gene's germline CDR1 is SEHNR and CDR2 FQNEAQ (reference sequence). The CDR3 has 15 amino acids. The V end lost 0 bases, the J end lost 0 bases, and 8 bases lay between the germline ends.